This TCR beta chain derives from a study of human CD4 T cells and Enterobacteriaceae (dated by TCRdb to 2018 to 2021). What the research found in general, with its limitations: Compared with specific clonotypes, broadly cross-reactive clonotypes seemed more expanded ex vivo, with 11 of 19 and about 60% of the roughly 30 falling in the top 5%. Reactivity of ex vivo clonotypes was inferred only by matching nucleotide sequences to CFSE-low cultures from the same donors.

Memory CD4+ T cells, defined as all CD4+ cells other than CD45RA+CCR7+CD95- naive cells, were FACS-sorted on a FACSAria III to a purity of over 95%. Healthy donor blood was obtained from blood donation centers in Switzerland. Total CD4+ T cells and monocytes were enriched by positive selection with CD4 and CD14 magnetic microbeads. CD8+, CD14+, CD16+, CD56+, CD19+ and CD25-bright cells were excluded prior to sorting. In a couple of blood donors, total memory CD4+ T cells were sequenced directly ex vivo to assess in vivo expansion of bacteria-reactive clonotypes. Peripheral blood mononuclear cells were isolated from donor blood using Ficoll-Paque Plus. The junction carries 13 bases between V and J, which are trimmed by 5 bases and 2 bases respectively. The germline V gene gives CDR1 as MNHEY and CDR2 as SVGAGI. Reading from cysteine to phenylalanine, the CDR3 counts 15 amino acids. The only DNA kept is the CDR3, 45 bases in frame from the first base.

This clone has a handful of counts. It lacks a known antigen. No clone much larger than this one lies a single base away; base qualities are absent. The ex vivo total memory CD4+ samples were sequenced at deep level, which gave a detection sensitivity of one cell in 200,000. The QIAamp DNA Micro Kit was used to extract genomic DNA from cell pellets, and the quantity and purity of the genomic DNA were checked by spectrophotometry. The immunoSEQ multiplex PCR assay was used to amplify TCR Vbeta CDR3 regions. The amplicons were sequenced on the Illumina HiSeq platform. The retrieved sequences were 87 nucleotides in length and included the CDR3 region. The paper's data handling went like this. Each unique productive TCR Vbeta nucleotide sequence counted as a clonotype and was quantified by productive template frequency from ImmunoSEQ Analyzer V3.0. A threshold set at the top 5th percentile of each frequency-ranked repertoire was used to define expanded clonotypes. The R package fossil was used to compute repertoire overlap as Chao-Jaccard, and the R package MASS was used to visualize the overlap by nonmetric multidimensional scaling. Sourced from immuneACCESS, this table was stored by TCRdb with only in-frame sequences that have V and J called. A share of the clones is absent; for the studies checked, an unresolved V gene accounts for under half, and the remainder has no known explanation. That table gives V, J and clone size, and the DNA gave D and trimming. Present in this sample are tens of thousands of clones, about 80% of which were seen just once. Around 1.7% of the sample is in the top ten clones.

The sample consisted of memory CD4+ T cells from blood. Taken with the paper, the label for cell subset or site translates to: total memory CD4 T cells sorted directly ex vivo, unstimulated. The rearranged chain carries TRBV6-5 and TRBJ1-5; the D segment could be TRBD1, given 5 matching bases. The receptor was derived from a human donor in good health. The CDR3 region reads CASSGGRVGNQPQHF. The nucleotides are TGTGCCAGCAGTGGGGGGAGGGTCGGCAATCAGCCCCAGCATTTT.